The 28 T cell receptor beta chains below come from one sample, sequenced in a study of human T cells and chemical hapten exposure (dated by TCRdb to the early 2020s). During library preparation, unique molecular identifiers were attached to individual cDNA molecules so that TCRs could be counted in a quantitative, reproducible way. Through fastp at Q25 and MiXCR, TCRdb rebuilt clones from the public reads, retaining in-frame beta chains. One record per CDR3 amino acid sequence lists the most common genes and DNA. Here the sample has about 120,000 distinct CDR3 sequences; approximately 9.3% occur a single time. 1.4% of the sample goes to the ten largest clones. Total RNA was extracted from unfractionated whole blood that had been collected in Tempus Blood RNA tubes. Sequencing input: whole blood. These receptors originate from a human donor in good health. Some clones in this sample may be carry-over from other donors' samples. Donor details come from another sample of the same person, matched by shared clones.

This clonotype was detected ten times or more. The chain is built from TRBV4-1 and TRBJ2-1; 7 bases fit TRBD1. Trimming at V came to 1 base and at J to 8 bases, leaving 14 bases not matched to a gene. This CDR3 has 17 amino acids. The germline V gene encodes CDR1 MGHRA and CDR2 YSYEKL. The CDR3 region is CASSQVVDRDYPDEQFF. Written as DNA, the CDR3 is TGCGCCAGCAGCCAAGTGGTCGACAGGGATTACCCTGATGAGCAGTTCTTC.

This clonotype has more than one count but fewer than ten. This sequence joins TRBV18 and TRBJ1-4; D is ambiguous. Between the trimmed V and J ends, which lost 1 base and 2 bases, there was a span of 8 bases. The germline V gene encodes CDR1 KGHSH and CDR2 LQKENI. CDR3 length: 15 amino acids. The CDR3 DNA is TGTGCCAGCTCACCACAGGAAGAGACTAATGAAAAACTGTTTTTT. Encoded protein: CASSPQEETNEKLFF.

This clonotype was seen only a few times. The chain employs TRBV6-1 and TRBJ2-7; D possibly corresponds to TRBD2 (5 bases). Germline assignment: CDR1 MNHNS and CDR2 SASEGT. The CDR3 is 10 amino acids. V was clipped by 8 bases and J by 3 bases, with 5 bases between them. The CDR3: CASGGYEQYF. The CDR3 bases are TGTGCCAGCGGAGGCTACGAGCAGTACTTC.

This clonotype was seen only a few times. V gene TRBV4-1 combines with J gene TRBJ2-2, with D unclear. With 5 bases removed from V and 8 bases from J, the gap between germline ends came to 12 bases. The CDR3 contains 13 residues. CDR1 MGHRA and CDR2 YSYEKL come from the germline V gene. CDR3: CASSATRVGELFF. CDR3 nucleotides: TGCGCCAGCAGCGCAACAAGGGTTGGGGAGCTGTTTTTT.

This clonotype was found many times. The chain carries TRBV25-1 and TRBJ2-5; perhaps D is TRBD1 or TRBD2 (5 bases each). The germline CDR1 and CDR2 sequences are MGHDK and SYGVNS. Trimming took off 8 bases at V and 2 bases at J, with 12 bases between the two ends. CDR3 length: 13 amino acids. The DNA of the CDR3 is TGTGCCAGCGGATCAGGGAGACAAGAGACCCAGTACTTC. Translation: CASGSGRQETQYF.

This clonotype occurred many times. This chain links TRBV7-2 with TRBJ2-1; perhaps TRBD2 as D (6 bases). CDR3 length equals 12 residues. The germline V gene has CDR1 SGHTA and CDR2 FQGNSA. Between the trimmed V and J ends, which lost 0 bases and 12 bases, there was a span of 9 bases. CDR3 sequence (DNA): TGTGCCAGCAGCTTAGCGGAGGGTCGGCAGTTCTTC. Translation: CASSLAEGRQFF.

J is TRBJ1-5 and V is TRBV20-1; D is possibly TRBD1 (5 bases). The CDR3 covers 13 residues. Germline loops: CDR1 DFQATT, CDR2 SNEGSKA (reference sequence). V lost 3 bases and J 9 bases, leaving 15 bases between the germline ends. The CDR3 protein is CSASPTGGWPQHF. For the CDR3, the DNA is TGCAGTGCTAGTCCCACGGGGGGATGGCCCCAGCATTTT.

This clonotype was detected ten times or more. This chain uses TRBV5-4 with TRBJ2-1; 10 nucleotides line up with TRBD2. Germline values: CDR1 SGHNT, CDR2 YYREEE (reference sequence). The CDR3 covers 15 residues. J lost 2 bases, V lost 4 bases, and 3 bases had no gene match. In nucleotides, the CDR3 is TGTGCCAGCAGCGGTAGCGGGGGGACCTACAATGAGCAGTTCTTC. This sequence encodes CASSGSGGTYNEQFF. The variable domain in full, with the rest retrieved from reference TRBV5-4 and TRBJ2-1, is ETGVTQSPTHLIKTRGQQVTLRCSSQSGHNTVSWYQQALGQGPQFIFQYYREEENGRGNFPPRFSGLQFPNYSSELNVNALELDDSALYLCASSGSGGTYNEQFFGPGTRLTVL.

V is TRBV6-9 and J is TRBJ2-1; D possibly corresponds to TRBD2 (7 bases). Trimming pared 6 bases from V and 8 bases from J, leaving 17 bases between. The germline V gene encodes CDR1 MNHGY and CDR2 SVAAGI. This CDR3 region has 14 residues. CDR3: CASSPTGGGDEQFF. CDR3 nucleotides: TGTGCCAGCAGCCCTACTGGAGGGGGGGATGAGCAGTTCTTC.

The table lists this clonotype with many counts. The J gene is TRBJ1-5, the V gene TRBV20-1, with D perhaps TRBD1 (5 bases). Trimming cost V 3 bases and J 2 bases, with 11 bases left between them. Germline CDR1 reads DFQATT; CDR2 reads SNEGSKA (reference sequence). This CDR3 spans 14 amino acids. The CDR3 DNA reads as TGCAGTGCTAGGAGGGGTGACGGCAATCAGCCCCAGCATTTT. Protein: CSARRGDGNQPQHF.

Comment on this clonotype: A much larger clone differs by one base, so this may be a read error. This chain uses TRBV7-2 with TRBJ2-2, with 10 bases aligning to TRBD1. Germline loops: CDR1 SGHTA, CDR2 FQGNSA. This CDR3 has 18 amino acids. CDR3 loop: CARSLGYRDRGATGELFF. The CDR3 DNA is TGTGCCAGAAGCTTAGGATATCGGGACAGGGGCGCCACCGGGGAGCTGTTTTTT.

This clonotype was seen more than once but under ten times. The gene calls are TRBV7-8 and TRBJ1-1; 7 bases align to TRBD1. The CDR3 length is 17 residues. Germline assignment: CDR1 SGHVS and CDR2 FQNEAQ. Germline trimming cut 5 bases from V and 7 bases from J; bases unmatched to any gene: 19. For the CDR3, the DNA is TGTGCCAGCAGCCCGACCGGGACAGTCCGTTTCGCCGGTGAAGCTTTCTTT. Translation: CASSPTGTVRFAGEAFF.

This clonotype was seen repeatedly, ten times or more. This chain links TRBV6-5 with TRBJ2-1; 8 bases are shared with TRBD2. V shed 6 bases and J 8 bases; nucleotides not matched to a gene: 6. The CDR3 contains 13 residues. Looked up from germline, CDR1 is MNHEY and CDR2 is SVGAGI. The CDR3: CASRSGTRYEQFF. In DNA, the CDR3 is TGTGCCAGCAGATCCGGGACTAGGTATGAGCAGTTCTTC.

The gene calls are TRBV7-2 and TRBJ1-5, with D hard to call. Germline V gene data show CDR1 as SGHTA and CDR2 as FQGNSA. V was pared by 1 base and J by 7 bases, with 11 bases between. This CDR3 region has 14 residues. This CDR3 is CASSLDSVRQPQHF. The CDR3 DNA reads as TGTGCCAGCAGCTTAGACAGTGTAAGGCAGCCCCAGCATTTT.

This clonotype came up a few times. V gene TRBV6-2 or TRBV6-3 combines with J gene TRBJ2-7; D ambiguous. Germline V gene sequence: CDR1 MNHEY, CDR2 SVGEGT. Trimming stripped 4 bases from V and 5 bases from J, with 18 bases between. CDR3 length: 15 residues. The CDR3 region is CASSFPIGRIDEQYF. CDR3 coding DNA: TGTGCCAGCAGTTTTCCTATCGGGCGGATTGACGAGCAGTACTTC.

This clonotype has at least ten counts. DNA for the CDR3: TGTGCCAGTAGTATATGGGGGAACACTGAAGCTTTCTTT. This gives the protein CASSIWGNTEAFF. This sequence joins TRBV19 and TRBJ1-1; D is unresolved. The CDR3 covers 13 residues. Germline V lookup: CDR1 LNHDA, CDR2 SQIVND (reference sequence). The germline V and J ends were trimmed by 2 bases and 1 base, with 5 bases remaining between them. Filled out from reference TRBV19 and TRBJ1-1, the complete variable domain reads DGGITQSPKYLFRKEGQNVTLSCEQNLNHDAMYWYRQDPGQGLRLIYYSQIVNDFQKGDIAEGYSVSREKKESFPLTVTSAQKNPTAFYLCASSIWGNTEAFFGQGTRLTVV.

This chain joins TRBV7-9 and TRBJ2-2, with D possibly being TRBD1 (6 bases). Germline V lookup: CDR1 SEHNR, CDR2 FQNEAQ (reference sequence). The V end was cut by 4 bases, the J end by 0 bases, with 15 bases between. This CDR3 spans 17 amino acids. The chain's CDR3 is CASSSSRDIANTGELFF. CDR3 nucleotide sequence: TGTGCCAGCAGCTCGTCCCGGGACATCGCGAACACCGGGGAGCTGTTTTTT.

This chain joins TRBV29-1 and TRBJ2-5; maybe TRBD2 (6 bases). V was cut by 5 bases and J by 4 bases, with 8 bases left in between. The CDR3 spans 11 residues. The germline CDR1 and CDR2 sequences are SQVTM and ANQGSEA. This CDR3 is CSVPRGETQYF. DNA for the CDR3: TGCAGCGTTCCGCGGGGAGAGACCCAGTACTTC.

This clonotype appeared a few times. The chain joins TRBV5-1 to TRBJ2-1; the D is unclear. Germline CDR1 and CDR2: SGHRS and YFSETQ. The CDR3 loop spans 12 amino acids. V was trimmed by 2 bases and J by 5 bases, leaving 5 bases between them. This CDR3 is CASSFLDNEQFF. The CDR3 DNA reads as TGCGCCAGCAGCTTCTTGGACAATGAGCAGTTCTTC. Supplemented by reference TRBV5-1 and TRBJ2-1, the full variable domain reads KAGVTQTPRYLIKTRGQQVTLSCSPISGHRSVSWYQQTPGQGLQFLFEYFSETQRNKGNFPGRFSGRQFSNSRSEMNVSTLELGDSALYLCASSFLDNEQFFGPGTRLTVL.

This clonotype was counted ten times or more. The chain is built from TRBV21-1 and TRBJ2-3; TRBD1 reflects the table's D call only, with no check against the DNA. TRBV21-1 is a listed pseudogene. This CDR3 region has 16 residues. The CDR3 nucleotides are TGTGCCAGCAGCTCCCCTGGCGGGACTAGCACAGATACGCAGTATTTT. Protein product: CASSSPGGTSTDTQYF.

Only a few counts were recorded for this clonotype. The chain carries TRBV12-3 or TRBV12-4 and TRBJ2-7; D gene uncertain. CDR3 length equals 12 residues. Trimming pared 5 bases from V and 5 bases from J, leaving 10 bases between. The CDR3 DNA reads TGTGCCAGCAGTCTTTTCATCCACGAGCAGTACTTC. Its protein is CASSLFIHEQYF.

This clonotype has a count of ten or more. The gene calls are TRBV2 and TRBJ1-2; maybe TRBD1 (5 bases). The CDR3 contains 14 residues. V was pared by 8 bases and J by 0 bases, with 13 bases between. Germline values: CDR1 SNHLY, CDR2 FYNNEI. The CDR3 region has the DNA TGTGCCAGCCCCCGGGACCGAACTAACTATGGCTACACCTTC. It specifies CASPRDRTNYGYTF.

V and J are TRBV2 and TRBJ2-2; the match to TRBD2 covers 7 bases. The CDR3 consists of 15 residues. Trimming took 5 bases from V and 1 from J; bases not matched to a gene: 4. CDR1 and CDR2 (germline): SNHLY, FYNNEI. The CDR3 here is CASSSRGRNTGELFF. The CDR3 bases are TGTGCCAGCAGTTCGCGGGGGAGGAACACCGGGGAGCTGTTTTTT.

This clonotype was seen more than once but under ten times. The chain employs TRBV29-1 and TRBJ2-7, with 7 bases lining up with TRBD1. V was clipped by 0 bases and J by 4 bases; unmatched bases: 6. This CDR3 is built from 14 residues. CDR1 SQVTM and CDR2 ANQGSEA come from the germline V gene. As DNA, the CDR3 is TGCAGCGTTGAAGACGACAGGGATAGTTACGAGCAGTACTTC. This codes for CSVEDDRDSYEQYF.

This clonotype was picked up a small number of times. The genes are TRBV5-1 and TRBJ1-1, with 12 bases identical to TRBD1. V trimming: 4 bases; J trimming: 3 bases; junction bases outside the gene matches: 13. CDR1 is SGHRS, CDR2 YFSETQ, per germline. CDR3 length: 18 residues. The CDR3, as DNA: TGCGCCAGCAGCCCCGGGACAGGGGGCGCCCGGGTCGACACTGAAGCTTTCTTT. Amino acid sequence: CASSPGTGGARVDTEAFF. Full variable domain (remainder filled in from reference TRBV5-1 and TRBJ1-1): KAGVTQTPRYLIKTRGQQVTLSCSPISGHRSVSWYQQTPGQGLQFLFEYFSETQRNKGNFPGRFSGRQFSNSRSEMNVSTLELGDSALYLCASSPGTGGARVDTEAFFGQGTRLTVV.

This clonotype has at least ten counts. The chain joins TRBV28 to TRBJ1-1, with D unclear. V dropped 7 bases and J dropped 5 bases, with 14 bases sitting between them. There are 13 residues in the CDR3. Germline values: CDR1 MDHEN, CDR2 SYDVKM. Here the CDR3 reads CASIAGLLTEAFF. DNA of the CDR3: TGTGCCAGCATCGCCGGACTCTTGACTGAAGCTTTCTTT.

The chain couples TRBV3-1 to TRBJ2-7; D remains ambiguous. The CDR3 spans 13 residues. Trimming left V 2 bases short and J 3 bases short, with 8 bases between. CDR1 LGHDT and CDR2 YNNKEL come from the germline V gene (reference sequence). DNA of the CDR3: TGTGCCAGCAGCCAACGGCCGGGCTACGAGCAGTACTTC. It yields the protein CASSQRPGYEQYF.

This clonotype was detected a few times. The CDR3 reads CASSQDTRTEAFF. In DNA, the CDR3 is TGTGCCAGCAGCCAAGATACGCGGACTGAAGCTTTCTTT. The gene calls are TRBV4-2 and TRBJ1-1, with D unresolved. V lost 0 bases to trimming and J lost 5 bases, with 7 bases between them. The germline V gene encodes CDR1 LGHNA and CDR2 YNFKEQ. The CDR3 extends over 13 amino acids.